The TCR beta chain described here comes from a study of blood T cell repertoires in COVID-19. V lost 0 bases to trimming and J lost 2 bases; unmatched junction nucleotides: 4. In germline, CDR1 is LGHNA, CDR2 YNFKEQ. There are 16 residues in the CDR3. Original processing notes: Cell counts per sample came from amplifying reference gene primers. Clones were sequenced by immunoSEQ multiplex PCR, and TCRdb holds only the in-frame ones, with some missing. That table furnishes V, J and clone size, whereas the DNA furnished D and trimming. This table holds more than 85,000 clones, approximately 84% found once.

This sequence joins TRBV4-2 and TRBJ2-5; 9 nucleotides match TRBD2. This receptor was taken from a woman aged 60-75 years with acute or convalescent COVID-19. Sample: peripheral blood. CDR3 sequence (DNA): TGTGCCAGCAGCCAAGATTTAGCGGGGGAGCAAGAGACCCAGTACTTC. This encodes CASSQDLAGEQETQYF.